These 13 T cell receptor beta chains were all obtained from the same sample, sequenced in a study of shared clonotypes between healthy human individuals. Measured with immunoSEQ multiplex PCR; TCRdb has only the in-frame clones, and not every one. The sample holds about 2.4 million clones, 80% to 95% seen once. The material sequenced was naive CD4+ T cells from PBMCs. Stated subset: CD45RA+ positively selected. These receptors all stem from a young man in good health. Some clones in this sample may be carry-over from other donors' samples.

V and J are TRBV4-2 and TRBJ2-7; 9 nucleotides agree with TRBD1. Germline loops: CDR1 LGHNA, CDR2 YNFKEQ. The trim removed 3 bases at V and 6 bases at J, leaving 9 bases unmatched. The CDR3 consists of 15 residues. The CDR3 loop reads CASSHPLGQGGEQYF. The CDR3 DNA sequence: TGTGCCAGCAGCCATCCCCTGGGACAGGGAGGCGAGCAGTACTTC.

Details on this clone: Different DNA sequences within this sample yield the same CDR3. The chain recombines TRBV4-2 with TRBJ2-7; D gene uncertain. The CDR3 runs to 13 residues. V was pared by 1 base and J by 2 bases, with 6 bases between. The germline V gene encodes CDR1 LGHNA and CDR2 YNFKEQ. CDR3 region: CASSQGVAYEQYF. As DNA, the CDR3 is TGTGCCAGCAGCCAAGGAGTGGCCTACGAGCAGTACTTC.

The V call is TRBV5-4, the J call TRBJ1-1; tentatively, D is TRBD1 (5 bases). V lost 5 bases and J lost 4, with 21 bases in between. There are 16 residues in the CDR3. Germline CDR1 reads SGHNT; CDR2 reads YYREEE (reference sequence). This CDR3 is CASRTQKKGVGTEAFF. The CDR3 region has the DNA TGTGCCAGCAGGACGCAAAAAAAAGGGGTGGGCACTGAAGCTTTCTTT.

The chain links TRBV18 to TRBJ2-5, with 12 nucleotides matching TRBD2. The junction had 4 bases not matched to a gene; V was cut back by 1 base and J by 4 bases. The length of the CDR3 is 16 residues. From germline, CDR1 is KGHSH and CDR2 LQKENI. CDR3 region: CASSPLVGLAGETQYF. The DNA of the CDR3 is TGTGCCAGCTCACCACTTGTGGGACTAGCGGGAGAGACCCAGTACTTC.

In its sample, this clone was seen once. Other DNA sequences in the sample encode the same CDR3. This chain uses TRBV2 with TRBJ2-1, with D hard to call. CDR1 and CDR2 from the germline V gene are SNHLY and FYNNEI. V lost 7 bases and J 4 bases, leaving 14 bases between the germline ends. The CDR3 is made up of 14 amino acids. The CDR3 region has the DNA TGTGCCAGCATTCTGGGTCAAGCTTACAATGAGCAGTTCTTC. It specifies CASILGQAYNEQFF. The whole variable domain, remainder taken from reference TRBV2 and TRBJ2-1, is EPEVTQTPSHQVTQMGQEVILRCVPISNHLYFYWYRQILGQKVEFLVSFYNNEISEKSEIFDDQFSVERPDGSNFTLKIRSTKLEDSAMYFCASILGQAYNEQFFGPGTRLTVL.

This clone has a single count. The chain couples TRBV7-3 to TRBJ2-2, with TRBD1 matching over 7 bases. There are 13 residues in the CDR3. V was pared by 8 bases and J by 6 bases, with 6 bases of the junction left unmatched. Germline values: CDR1 SGHTA, CDR2 FQGTGA. In DNA, the CDR3 is TGTGCCAGCCAGGGGGACAGACCCGGGGAGCTGTTTTTT. Its protein is CASQGDRPGELFF.

The chain uses TRBV5-4 and TRBJ2-7, with D tentatively TRBD1 (6 bases). The CDR3 consists of 15 residues. Germline V gives CDR1 SGHNT, CDR2 YYREEE (reference sequence). V dropped 4 bases and J dropped 0 bases, with 14 bases sitting between them. The CDR3 coding sequence is TGTGCCAGCAGCCCCACCCCGACAGGCTCCTACGAGCAGTACTTC. It codes for CASSPTPTGSYEQYF.

V is TRBV27 and J is TRBJ1-5; D gene ambiguous. Germline CDR1 reads MNHEY; CDR2 reads SMNVEV (reference sequence). The CDR3 is made up of 15 amino acids. Deletions cut 6 bases from V and 3 bases from J, with 15 bases between. The CDR3: CASREKRTDNQPQHF. In DNA, the CDR3 is TGTGCCAGCAGAGAAAAACGGACGGACAATCAGCCCCAGCATTTT.

The chain employs TRBV10-3 and TRBJ1-5, with 7 bases fitting TRBD1. The CDR3 has 14 residues. Germline lookup yields CDR1 ENHRY and CDR2 SYGVKD. Germline trimming cut 5 bases from V and 5 bases from J; bases unmatched to any gene: 6. The chain's CDR3 is CAISSTGWDQPQHF. In DNA, the CDR3 is TGTGCCATCAGTTCGACAGGGTGGGATCAGCCCCAGCATTTT.

The chain joins TRBV6-4 to TRBJ1-1; D is unresolved. The ends were cut back, 6 bases at V and 1 base at J, with 6 bases in the middle. The germline V gene encodes CDR1 MRHNA and CDR2 SNTAGT. The CDR3 covers 12 residues. CDR3 sequence: CASRARNTEAFF. As DNA, the CDR3 is TGTGCCAGCAGGGCACGGAACACTGAAGCTTTCTTT.

About this clone itself: Other DNA sequences from this sample encode an identical CDR3 as well. The rearrangement joins TRBV11-3 to TRBJ2-2; D is undetermined. The germline V gene encodes CDR1 SGHNT and CDR2 YENEEA. V was trimmed by 4 bases and J by 5 bases, leaving 5 bases between them. The CDR3 has 12 amino acids. The CDR3, as DNA: TGTGCCAGCAGCTCCAGTACCGGGGAGCTGTTTTTT. Residues: CASSSSTGELFF. The full variable domain, with the rest looked up from reference TRBV11-3 and TRBJ2-2, is EAGVVQSPRYKIIEKKQPVAFWCNPISGHNTLYWYLQNLGQGPELLIRYENEEAVDDSQLPKDRFSAERLKGVDSTLKIQPAELGDSAVYLCASSSSTGELFFGEGSRLTVL.

The chain links TRBV9 to TRBJ2-2; 7 bases are shared with TRBD2. The CDR3 has 18 amino acids. Germline CDR1 reads SGDLS; CDR2 reads YYNGEE. Germline trimming cut 0 bases from V and 1 base from J; bases unmatched to any gene: 9. CDR3 in amino acids: CASSVVASGPGNTGELFF. Written as DNA, the CDR3 is TGTGCCAGCAGCGTAGTGGCTAGCGGACCTGGGAACACCGGGGAGCTGTTTTTT.

The rearrangement uses TRBV28 and TRBJ2-7; TRBD2 matches at 10 bases. The CDR3 covers 16 residues. Per germline, CDR1 MDHEN and CDR2 SYDVKM. V gave up 8 bases and J gave up 1 base; unmatched junction bases: 11. The CDR3 region has the DNA TGTGCCAGCCGGGGGCCGGGACTAGCGCGTTCCTACGAGCAGTACTTC. Amino acid sequence: CASRGPGLARSYEQYF.